A single sample gave rise to the 30 T cell receptor beta chains below, sequenced in a study of Ad26.COV2.S vaccination and SARS-CoV-2 variants. Generated by immunoSEQ multiplex PCR, the TCRdb table keeps only in-frame clones and is missing some. Of 400,000 to 450,000 clones in the sample, 80% to 95% are singletons; the top ten hold less than 4.5%. Treatment defined: some 20 received Ad26.COV2.S at low or high dose, single or two shots; about 5 received placebo; per-sample allocation not given. Sample collection was performed on day 63 after the first vaccine or placebo injection. The sample here was peripheral blood, taken in a trial of Ad26.COV2.S vaccine versus placebo. These receptors came from a person aged 18-60 years who received the Ad26.COV2.S COVID-19 vaccine or a placebo.

Note on this clone: Other DNA sequences within the sample encode an identical CDR3. This chain links TRBV5-6 with TRBJ2-1; D gene uncertain. Germline CDR1 and CDR2: SGHDT and YYEEEE. V gave up 0 bases and J gave up 3 bases, with 1 base separating them. The CDR3 spans 12 residues. Here the CDR3 reads CASSLVYNEQFF. For the CDR3, the DNA is TGTGCCAGCAGCTTGGTCTACAATGAGCAGTTCTTC.

J is TRBJ2-2 and V is TRBV5-1; D remains ambiguous. The CDR3 consists of 14 residues. Germline CDR1 SGHRS, CDR2 YFSETQ. Trimming removed 3 bases from V and 1 base from J, with 7 bases in between. CDR3 in DNA: TGCGCCAGCAGCTCACCAGAGAACACCGGGGAGCTGTTTTTT. Amino acid sequence: CASSSPENTGELFF.

This chain joins TRBV10-3 and TRBJ2-5; D gene uncertain. The CDR3 spans 14 residues. V was trimmed by 5 bases and J by 1 base, leaving 11 bases between them. Germline-derived CDR1 and CDR2 are ENHRY and SYGVKD. DNA of the CDR3: TGTGCCATCAGTCCAGGAGAGCTCCAAGAGACCCAGTACTTC. Protein product: CAISPGELQETQYF.

V usage is TRBV7-9 and J usage is TRBJ1-4; TRBD1 aligns across 8 bases. In germline, CDR1 is SEHNR, CDR2 FQNEAQ (reference sequence). The CDR3 totals 16 residues. J was trimmed by 3 bases and V by 6 bases; bases with no gene match: 9. The CDR3 spells CASRKQGEIPNEKLFF. The CDR3 DNA follows: TGTGCCAGCAGGAAACAGGGGGAAATACCTAATGAAAAACTGTTTTTT.

The V call is TRBV12-3 or TRBV12-4, the J call TRBJ2-1; D remains ambiguous. Trimming cost V 5 bases and J 4 bases, with 9 bases left between them. The CDR3 spans 13 residues. The CDR3 DNA is TGTGCCAGCAGTCCTACAAGTTACAATGAGCAGTTCTTC. It yields the protein CASSPTSYNEQFF.

The rearrangement joins TRBV7-2 to TRBJ2-5; D might be TRBD2 (6 bases). The CDR3 covers 15 residues. The V gene lost 4 bases and the J gene lost 1 base, with 13 bases spanning the gap. CDR1 SGHTA and CDR2 FQGNSA come from the germline V gene. CDR3 protein: CASSYSGASQETQYF. CDR3 DNA: TGTGCCAGCAGCTACTCGGGAGCTTCCCAAGAGACCCAGTACTTC.

On this clone itself: Other DNA sequences in this specimen translate into the identical CDR3. CDR3 sequence: CASSQAGGSYEQYF. CDR3 nucleotides: TGCGCCAGCAGCCAAGCGGGGGGTTCCTACGAGCAGTACTTC. This sequence joins TRBV4-3 and TRBJ2-7, with 7 bases matching TRBD2. V lost 1 base to trimming and J lost 1 base; unmatched junction nucleotides: 1. The CDR3 totals 14 residues. Germline CDR1 is LGHNA and CDR2 is YSLEER.

The chain has TRBV24-1 and TRBJ2-1; D possibly uses TRBD1 or TRBD2 (5 bases each). This CDR3 is built from 12 residues. Germline V gene data show CDR1 as KGHDR and CDR2 as SFDVKD. Trimming shortened V by 4 bases and J by 7 bases, and 7 bases separated the two germline ends. The CDR3 DNA reads TGTGCCACCAGTGAATGGGGGAATGAGCAGTTCTTC. It codes for CATSEWGNEQFF.

The V and J genes are TRBV6-2 or TRBV6-3 and TRBJ2-1; 10 bases are shared with TRBD2. Germline CDR1 is MNHEY and CDR2 is SVGEGT. The CDR3 loop spans 16 amino acids. Trimming took 2 bases from V and 8 from J; bases not matched to a gene: 9. CDR3: CASSYLASGSFDEQFF. The DNA of the CDR3 is TGTGCCAGCAGTTACCTGGCTAGCGGGAGTTTCGATGAGCAGTTCTTC.

The chain recombines TRBV2 with TRBJ1-5, with a tentative D call TRBD1 (5 bases). There are 14 residues in the CDR3. V was pared by 7 bases and J by 0 bases, with 10 bases between. CDR1 SNHLY and CDR2 FYNNEI come from the germline V gene. The CDR3 spells CASTTEDSNQPQHF. In nucleotides, the CDR3 is TGTGCCAGCACGACAGAGGATAGCAATCAGCCCCAGCATTTT.

The chain recombines TRBV29-1 with TRBJ1-2, with a tentative D call TRBD1 (6 bases). The V and J ends lost 4 bases and 4 bases respectively, with 16 bases between them. The CDR3 totals 14 residues. In germline, CDR1 is SQVTM, CDR2 ANQGSEA. In DNA form, the CDR3 reads TGCAGCGTTGGGGCAGGGGTTGGTAGCTATGGCTACACCTTC. It specifies CSVGAGVGSYGYTF. The entire variable domain, with the rest obtained from reference TRBV29-1 and TRBJ1-2, is as follows: SAVISQKPSRDICQRGTSLTIQCQVDSQVTMMFWYRQQPGQSLTLIATANQGSEATYESGFVIDKFPISRPNLTFSTLTVSNMSPEDSSIYLCSVGAGVGSYGYTFGSGTRLTVV.

The chain is built from TRBV6-1 and TRBJ2-1; D remains ambiguous. Trimming took 0 bases from V and 0 from J, leaving 9 bases between them. Germline V gives CDR1 MNHNS, CDR2 SASEGT. The CDR3 sequence is 16 residues long. The CDR3 nucleotides are TGTGCCAGCAGTGAAGCGTTCAAGAGCTCCTACAATGAGCAGTTCTTC. The encoded protein is CASSEAFKSSYNEQFF.

The chain is built from TRBV5-1 and TRBJ2-2; 11 bases map to TRBD1. V trimming: 0 bases; J trimming: 4 bases; junction bases outside the gene matches: 5. Germline CDR1 and CDR2: SGHRS and YFSETQ. The CDR3 contains 17 residues. Here the CDR3 reads CASSLAMGTGGTGELFF. The CDR3 DNA follows: TGCGCCAGCAGCTTGGCCATGGGGACAGGGGGCACCGGGGAGCTGTTTTTT.

As regards this clone: Other DNA sequences from this sample encode an identical CDR3 as well. The chain carries TRBV7-2 and TRBJ1-5; a weak D match, TRBD1 (5 bases). Trimming took 5 bases from V and 0 from J, leaving 11 bases between them. The V gene's germline CDR1 is SGHTA and CDR2 FQGNSA. The CDR3 length is 15 residues. The CDR3: CASSLGTVSNQPQHF. Written as DNA, the CDR3 is TGTGCCAGCAGCCTAGGGACCGTTAGCAATCAGCCCCAGCATTTT.

This clone was detected once. The J gene is TRBJ2-1, the V gene TRBV19, with 15 bases that match TRBD2. The germline V gene has CDR1 LNHDA and CDR2 SQIVND (reference sequence). V shed 2 bases, J shed 7 bases, and the junction held 3 bases outside the gene matches. The CDR3 has 16 residues. The CDR3 is CASSILGLAGGNEQFF. As DNA, the CDR3 is TGTGCCAGTAGTATATTAGGACTAGCGGGAGGGAATGAGCAGTTCTTC.

V usage is TRBV7-2 and J usage is TRBJ1-5; 7 bases are a match to TRBD1. Germline V gene sequence: CDR1 SGHTA, CDR2 FQGNSA. The J segment lost 4 bases and the V segment lost 5 bases, leaving 5 bases of the junction unmatched. The CDR3 is 14 amino acids. The chain's CDR3 is CASSLTGANQPQHF. CDR3 sequence (DNA): TGTGCCAGCAGCCTCACAGGGGCAAATCAGCCCCAGCATTTT.

This chain joins TRBV29-1 and TRBJ2-2, with D unresolved. Germline CDR1 is SQVTM and CDR2 is ANQGSEA. With 4 bases removed from V and 2 bases from J, the gap between germline ends came to 2 bases. The CDR3 consists of 11 residues. This CDR3 reads CSVGNTGELFF. The CDR3 bases are TGCAGCGTTGGAAACACCGGGGAGCTGTTTTTT.

This chain links TRBV3-1 (or the pseudogene TRBV3-2) with TRBJ1-1; D is undetermined. The CDR3 loop spans 13 amino acids. Germline values: CDR1 LGHDT, CDR2 YNNKEL (reference sequence). The ends were cut back, 1 base at V and 7 bases at J, with 10 bases in the middle. CDR3 nucleotides: TGTGCCAGCAGCCAAGGGATGAGAGGTGAAGCTTTCTTT. Its protein is CASSQGMRGEAFF.

The rearrangement uses TRBV25-1 and TRBJ1-2; possibly TRBD1 for D (6 bases). Deletions cut 4 bases from V and 8 bases from J, with 14 bases between. The germline V gene has CDR1 MGHDK and CDR2 SYGVNS. This CDR3 region has 13 residues. The CDR3 is CASSGRGGAGYTF. The CDR3, as DNA: TGTGCCAGCAGTGGACGTGGGGGCGCGGGCTACACCTTC.

V gene TRBV4-1 combines with J gene TRBJ2-3; D is unresolved. The CDR3 runs 17 residues. Trimming removed 1 base from V and 1 base from J, with 15 bases in between. Germline CDR1 is MGHRA and CDR2 is YSYEKL. This chain's CDR3 is CASSQVGGGLRTDTQYF. For the CDR3, the DNA is TGCGCCAGCAGCCAAGTGGGCGGTGGCCTCCGCACAGATACGCAGTATTTT.

The chain links TRBV19 to TRBJ2-2, with 10 positions matching TRBD2. CDR1 LNHDA and CDR2 SQIVND come from the germline V gene (reference sequence). The CDR3 is 17 amino acids. V was clipped by 1 base and J by 0 bases; unmatched bases: 2. DNA for the CDR3: TGTGCCAGTAGTATAGGCCTAGCGGGGGCGAACACCGGGGAGCTGTTTTTT. Encoded protein: CASSIGLAGANTGELFF. Filled out from reference TRBV19 and TRBJ2-2, the complete variable domain reads DGGITQSPKYLFRKEGQNVTLSCEQNLNHDAMYWYRQDPGQGLRLIYYSQIVNDFQKGDIAEGYSVSREKKESFPLTVTSAQKNPTAFYLCASSIGLAGANTGELFFGEGSRLTVL.

The J gene is TRBJ2-1, the V gene TRBV5-1; no reliable D call. V was pared by 0 bases and J by 4 bases, with 8 bases between. Germline CDR1 is SGHRS and CDR2 is YFSETQ. The CDR3 is 14 amino acids. CDR3 protein: CASSLDFQYNEQFF. The CDR3 DNA reads TGCGCCAGCAGCTTGGATTTTCAGTACAATGAGCAGTTCTTC.

This chain joins TRBV19 and TRBJ2-2; 9 nucleotides align to TRBD1. Trimming cost V 3 bases and J 7 bases; bases outside gene matches: 6. CDR3 length equals 15 residues. Germline V gene data show CDR1 as LNHDA and CDR2 as SQIVND (reference sequence). This CDR3 reads CASSMGTGLNGELFF. In DNA, the CDR3 is TGTGCCAGTAGTATGGGGACAGGGTTAAACGGGGAGCTGTTTTTT.

The chain is built from TRBV5-1 and TRBJ2-1, with 9 positions matching TRBD2. V lost 3 bases to trimming and J lost 9 bases; unmatched junction nucleotides: 10. This CDR3 contains 15 residues. CDR1 is SGHRS and CDR2 is YFSETQ in the germline V gene. The CDR3 region is CASSSGPSGNGEQFF. The CDR3 bases are TGCGCCAGCAGCTCCGGGCCTAGCGGGAACGGTGAGCAGTTCTTC.

This clone turned up a few times. V usage is TRBV7-2 and J usage is TRBJ1-5; TRBD1 aligns across 7 bases. CDR1 is SGHTA and CDR2 is FQGNSA in the germline V gene. V trimming: 5 bases; J trimming: 1 base; junction bases outside the gene matches: 8. There are 16 residues in the CDR3. The CDR3 coding sequence is TGTGCCAGCAGCCTCTACAGGGGAAGCAGCAATCAGCCCCAGCATTTT. Protein product: CASSLYRGSSNQPQHF.

The gene calls are TRBV7-6 and TRBJ1-1, with 9 bases aligning to TRBD1. The CDR3 runs to 15 residues. CDR1 and CDR2 from the germline V gene are SGHVS and FNYEAQ. Unmatched junction bases numbered 4, after V lost 5 bases and J lost 0 bases. CDR3 region: CASSPGQGLNTEAFF. CDR3 DNA sequence: TGTGCCAGCAGCCCCGGACAGGGGCTGAACACTGAAGCTTTCTTT.

The J gene is TRBJ1-4, the V gene TRBV29-1; D gene unclear. V dropped 2 bases and J dropped 7 bases, with 5 bases sitting between them. The germline V gene has CDR1 SQVTM and CDR2 ANQGSEA. This CDR3 is built from 11 residues. For the CDR3, the DNA is TGCAGCGTTGAATCGGGTGAAAAACTGTTTTTT. Amino acid sequence: CSVESGEKLFF.

The rearrangement links TRBV28 to TRBJ1-5; D is unresolved. Trimming took off 5 bases at V and 5 bases at J, with 13 bases between the two ends. Per the germline V gene, CDR1 is MDHEN and CDR2 is SYDVKM. This CDR3 is 14 amino acids long. CDR3: CASSPQWGYQPQHF. As DNA, the CDR3 is TGTGCCAGCAGTCCCCAGTGGGGATATCAGCCCCAGCATTTT.

The rearrangement joins TRBV30 to TRBJ1-1; D is undetermined. The CDR3 loop spans 12 amino acids. Looked up from germline, CDR1 is GTSNPN and CDR2 is SVGIG (reference sequence). Trimming cost V 0 bases and J 4 bases, with 6 bases left between them. The CDR3 here is CAWSVLGTEAFF. CDR3 in DNA: TGTGCCTGGAGTGTTTTGGGCACTGAAGCTTTCTTT.

The genes are TRBV6-2 or TRBV6-3 and TRBJ2-1; D is perhaps TRBD1 or TRBD2 (5 bases each). There are 16 residues in the CDR3. Per germline, CDR1 MNHEY and CDR2 SVGEGT. V shed 0 bases and J shed 2 bases, with 11 bases lying between them. The CDR3 DNA is TGTGCCAGCAGTTACTCCCGGGACCACCCCTACAATGAGCAGTTCTTC. Translating gives CASSYSRDHPYNEQFF.